This is a list of T cell receptor beta chains from one sample in a study of neurological immune-mediated disorders. TCRdb passed the 5' RACE reads through MiXCR, listing each CDR3 protein once. The data show under 30,000 distinct CDR3 sequences, around an eighth seen once. What was sequenced was PBMCs. The receptors come from a woman aged 40 to 50 with HTLV-1-associated myelopathy (HAM/TSP). CDR3s leave out the opening cysteine and the closing phenylalanine or tryptophan. The D gene is left open where the match is weak. Size is stated for part of the rows, as once, few or many counts, or as a class when the clone is expanded.

v_gene	abundance	j_gene	d_gene	CDR3aa
TRBV9	many	TRBJ2-2	.	ASRLEGSGTGELF
TRBV5-1	many	TRBJ2-3	TRBD1	ASSDRVGDTQY
TRBV12-3/TRBV12-4	few	TRBJ1-2	.	ASRPLTGPGYT
TRBV18	many	TRBJ1-1	.	ASRQGSGVTEAF
TRBV9	many	TRBJ2-1	TRBD2	ASGGGLAGYDEQF
TRBV20-1	many	TRBJ2-3	TRBD2	SASRGGGTDTQY
TRBV2	many	TRBJ1-1	TRBD1	ASRDGTANQAF
TRBV6-2/TRBV6-3	.	TRBJ2-3	.	ASNPQGGAYTQY
TRBV24-1	many	TRBJ2-1	TRBD2	ATSDPVDVGGIYNEQF
TRBV2	many	TRBJ2-1	.	ASSGSIIGEQF
TRBV5-1	many	TRBJ2-3	.	ASSLGPRASTDTQY
TRBV20-1	many	TRBJ2-3	.	SAREPGATDTQY
TRBV30	many	TRBJ1-5	TRBD1	AWSKDRGRQPQH
TRBV5-1	many	TRBJ2-2	TRBD2	ASSPRAGGLDTGELF
TRBV20-1	many	TRBJ2-5	.	SARDLRYQETQY
TRBV20-1	many	TRBJ2-7	TRBD1	SARGGTGSSYEQY
TRBV5-1	few	TRBJ2-5	TRBD2	ASSLSGSGGKETQY
TRBV5-1	.	TRBJ2-7	TRBD2	ASSSLAGGYERY
TRBV29-1	many	TRBJ1-2	TRBD1	SVEPRQGARYT
TRBV5-1	large	TRBJ1-1	TRBD1	ASSRGQGASEAF
TRBV27	.	TRBJ2-2	TRBD1	ASSNRGPGNGELF
TRBV6-2/TRBV6-3	.	TRBJ2-1	.	ASSYRDSNNEQF
TRBV24-1	many	TRBJ1-2	.	ATSDPGPGLDGYT
TRBV5-6	many	TRBJ1-5	.	ASSSGPSGEGQPQH
TRBV7-3	many	TRBJ2-3	.	ASSPPGQLGTDTQY
TRBV5-1	many	TRBJ1-5	TRBD1	ASSMTGGREPQH
TRBV7-2	many	TRBJ2-5	.	ASSLWGRRVGETQY
TRBV5-1	many	TRBJ1-5	TRBD1	ASSQTGNQPQH